The present T cell receptor beta chain was sequenced within a study of shared clonotypes between healthy human individuals. On the study more broadly: Each donor had three CD4 naive, three CD4 memory, two CD8 naive and one CD8 memory plate.

This clone was observed a single time. Per germline, CDR1 SGHTA and CDR2 FQGNSA. V was shortened by 2 bases and J by 5 bases, with 16 bases between the two germline ends. This CDR3 comprises 15 residues. The data were produced by immunoSEQ multiplex PCR, yet TCRdb's version contains in-frame clones alone and is incomplete. The sample has some 790,000 clones; approximately 72% are singletons. The sample consisted of memory CD4+ T cells sorted from blood. This sample's subset: CD45RA-negative fraction. The chain uses TRBV7-2 and TRBJ2-7; D not resolved. This clonotype was obtained from a woman in her twenties or thirties in good health. Written as DNA, the CDR3 is TGTGCCAGCAGCTTAAATGTACTCACCGCCCACGAGCAGTACTTC. Its translation: CASSLNVLTAHEQYF.